The 19 T cell receptor beta chains below all came from one sample that was sequenced in a study of cytomegalovirus exposure and HLA in healthy donors. Use of 60 Vbeta and 13 Jbeta primers characterized the PCR. Data came from immunoSEQ multiplex PCR; TCRdb stores just in-frame clones and leaves some out. The sample lists tens of thousands of clones; 60% to 80% were seen once. The sequencing input was PBMCs. These receptors came from a woman aged 30 to 39 in good health and CMV-seropositive.

The CDR3 here is CASSPRIYRGQGYGYTF. CDR3 bases: TGTGCCAGCAGTCCCCGGATATACAGGGGGCAGGGCTATGGCTACACCTTC. The V call is TRBV27, the J call TRBJ1-2, with TRBD1 matching 9 bases. The V and J ends lost 5 bases and 4 bases, in that order; junction bases with no gene match: 14. Germline V gene sequence: CDR1 MNHEY, CDR2 SMNVEV (reference sequence). The length of the CDR3 is 17 residues.

The CDR3 DNA reads TGTGCCAGCAGCGCACAGGAAACAAAGGGGGTTTACAATGAGCAGTTCTTC. Protein product: CASSAQETKGVYNEQFF. The chain combines TRBV11-3 with TRBJ2-1; the D gene is possibly TRBD1 (6 bases). The CDR3 spans 17 residues. Between the trimmed V and J ends, which lost 5 bases and 4 bases, there was a span of 21 bases. Per germline, CDR1 SGHNT and CDR2 YENEEA.

The chain joins TRBV5-1 to TRBJ1-1; 9 bases agree with TRBD1. CDR1 is SGHRS and CDR2 is YFSETQ in the germline V gene. The CDR3 contains 16 residues. With V trimmed by 3 bases and J by 1 base, 7 bases remained unmatched. CDR3 in DNA: TGCGCCAGCAGCTGGTCCCGGGGACAGGGGAACACTGAAGCTTTCTTT. This encodes CASSWSRGQGNTEAFF.

This sequence joins TRBV6-5 and TRBJ2-5, with TRBD2 identical over 7 bases. The V segment lost 5 bases and the J segment 1 base; nucleotides outside the gene matches: 4. Germline assignment: CDR1 MNHEY and CDR2 SVGAGI. The CDR3 has 14 amino acids. This CDR3 reads CASSLGLLQETQYF. The CDR3 coding sequence is TGTGCCAGCAGTCTGGGACTACTCCAAGAGACCCAGTACTTC.

The V call is TRBV2, the J call TRBJ1-5; TRBD1 is a possible D gene (5 bases). From germline, CDR1 is SNHLY and CDR2 FYNNEI. V shed 4 bases and J shed 4 bases, with 11 bases lying between them. This CDR3 has 14 residues. The DNA of the CDR3 is TGTGCCAGCAGTGGGGACTCCCTAAATCAGCCCCAGCATTTT. Protein sequence: CASSGDSLNQPQHF.

For this clone: Its ends do not fully match the called genes, so a read error is possible. The chain uses TRBV6-1 and TRBJ1-1, with 9 bases fitting TRBD1. Germline CDR1 and CDR2: MNHNS and SASEGT. The CDR3 length is 13 residues. The CDR3 DNA is TGTGCCAGTCGTGCGACAGGGGGGACTGAATCTTTCTTC. As protein: CASRATGGTESFF.

As for this clone: The junction shows a germline mismatch at one end, possibly a read error. The V and J genes are TRBV5-1 and TRBJ1-4; tentative D call: TRBD1 (5 bases). Germline CDR1 reads SGHRS; CDR2 reads YFSETQ. The CDR3 has 16 amino acids. Written as DNA, the CDR3 is TGCGCCCGCAGCCTATCAGGGATAGCAACTAATGAAAAACTGTTTTTT. It yields the protein CARSLSGIATNEKLFF. The whole variable domain, filled in from reference TRBV5-1 and TRBJ1-4, reads KAGVTQTPRYLIKTRGQQVTLSCSPISGHRSVSWYQQTPGQGLQFLFEYFSETQRNKGNFPGRFSGRQFSNSRSEMNVSTLELGDSALYLCARSLSGIATNEKLFFGSGTQLSVL.

In DNA form, the CDR3 reads TGTGCCAGCAGCATTACAGGGCACCCCTATGGCTACACCTTC. It codes for CASSITGHPYGYTF. V usage is TRBV7-9 and J usage is TRBJ1-2; D may be TRBD1 (6 bases). CDR1 is SEHNR, CDR2 FQNEAQ, per germline (reference sequence). The CDR3 length is 14 residues. V was clipped by 5 bases and J by 4 bases, with 14 bases between them.

This clone appeared a few times. V gene TRBV7-7 combines with J gene TRBJ2-3; possible D gene TRBD2, 6 bases. Trimming pared 0 bases from V and 1 base from J, leaving 11 bases between. The germline V gene has CDR1 SSHAT and CDR2 FNYEAQ (reference sequence). This CDR3 is 16 amino acids long. The CDR3: CASSLAAGFGTDTQYF. CDR3 DNA sequence: TGTGCCAGCAGCTTAGCGGCGGGGTTTGGCACAGATACGCAGTATTTT.

Only a few counts were recorded for this clone. V gene TRBV28 combines with J gene TRBJ2-1; 9 nucleotides agree with TRBD2. The CDR3 is 17 amino acids. From germline, CDR1 is MDHEN and CDR2 SYDVKM. The V and J ends lost 1 base and 7 bases, in that order; junction bases with no gene match: 11. Here the CDR3 DNA reads TGTGCCAGCAGTTTATCGTACTGGCTAGCGGGGAATAATGAGCAGTTCTTC. This encodes CASSLSYWLAGNNEQFF.

This clone showed up just once. This chain links TRBV7-2 with TRBJ2-1; 9 bases are a match to TRBD1. CDR3 size: 16 residues. The J segment lost 7 bases and the V segment lost 1 base, leaving 8 bases of the junction unmatched. Germline CDR1 is SGHTA and CDR2 is FQGNSA. The CDR3 DNA reads as TGTGCCAGCAGCTTAGTACCCAGGACAGGGGTGAATGAGCAGTTCTTC. Its protein is CASSLVPRTGVNEQFF.

The gene calls are TRBV2 and TRBJ1-2; the D gene is possibly TRBD1 (6 bases). The germline V gene encodes CDR1 SNHLY and CDR2 FYNNEI. Between the trimmed V and J ends, which lost 5 bases and 0 bases, there was a span of 13 bases. The CDR3 consists of 15 residues. CDR3 DNA: TGTGCCAGCAGTTGGACAGTAGGAACTAACTATGGCTACACCTTC. Translating it yields CASSWTVGTNYGYTF. Combining the CDR3 with reference TRBV2 and TRBJ1-2 gives the whole variable domain EPEVTQTPSHQVTQMGQEVILRCVPISNHLYFYWYRQILGQKVEFLVSFYNNEISEKSEIFDDQFSVERPDGSNFTLKIRSTKLEDSAMYFCASSWTVGTNYGYTFGSGTRLTVV.

The chain combines TRBV5-1 with TRBJ2-5; 11 nucleotides align to TRBD1. V shed 4 bases, J shed 1 base, and the junction held 12 bases outside the gene matches. The CDR3 consists of 18 residues. CDR1 and CDR2 from the germline V gene are SGHRS and YFSETQ. The CDR3 DNA reads as TGCGCCAGCAGCGACACAAGGACAGGGGGCGGTCTCCAAGAGACCCAGTACTTC. It is translated as CASSDTRTGGGLQETQYF.

The sample holds one count of this clone. The chain combines TRBV7-8 with TRBJ2-7, with 9 bases that match TRBD1. This CDR3 comprises 15 residues. Germline loops: CDR1 SGHVS, CDR2 FQNEAQ. With V trimmed by 4 bases and J by 1 base, 5 bases remained unmatched. CDR3 DNA sequence: TGTGCCAGCAGCTATTATGGACAGGGGTCCTACGAGCAGTACTTC. Its translation is CASSYYGQGSYEQYF.

The chain combines TRBV5-5 with TRBJ2-7; no definite D call. Germline V gene data show CDR1 as SGHKS and CDR2 as YYEKEE (reference sequence). The length of the CDR3 is 12 residues. Trimming left V 5 bases short and J 6 bases short, with 12 bases between. The CDR3, as DNA: TGTGCCAGCAGTTTGATGGCCCGCGAGCAGTACTTC. This encodes CASSLMAREQYF.

The chain recombines TRBV6-6 with TRBJ1-2; D perhaps matches TRBD1 (6 bases). The V gene lost 5 bases and the J gene lost 4 bases, with 20 bases spanning the gap. Germline lookup yields CDR1 MNHNY and CDR2 SVGAGI (reference sequence). There are 16 residues in the CDR3. The CDR3 bases are TGTGCCAGCAGTACCCAGCGGGGGGCGCAAAGCTATGGCTACACCTTC. This codes for CASSTQRGAQSYGYTF.

The CDR3 nucleotides are TGTGCCAGCAGCCCCAGCGGCGCAAGCTCCTACGAGCAGTACTTC. Its translation is CASSPSGASSYEQYF. The chain links TRBV9 to TRBJ2-7, with D tentatively TRBD2 (5 bases). Trimming pared 4 bases from V and 0 bases from J, leaving 14 bases between. CDR1 is SGDLS and CDR2 is YYNGEE in the germline V gene. The CDR3 spans 15 residues.

This chain joins TRBV25-1 and TRBJ1-1, with D tentatively TRBD1 (6 bases). Germline V gene lookup returns CDR1 MGHDK and CDR2 SYGVNS. This CDR3 region has 18 residues. The ends were cut back, 0 bases at V and 0 bases at J, with 17 bases in the middle. CDR3 sequence (DNA): TGTGCCAGCAGTGAATATATTCGGGGGGGCGGGATGAACACTGAAGCTTTCTTT. This codes for CASSEYIRGGGMNTEAFF.

The genes are TRBV9 and TRBJ2-7; D might be TRBD2 (6 bases). The CDR3 is made up of 14 amino acids. The ends were cut back, 4 bases at V and 3 bases at J, with 14 bases in the middle. Germline assignment: CDR1 SGDLS and CDR2 YYNGEE. The CDR3, as DNA: TGTGCCAGCAGCTCCGGGACTCATAACTACGAGCAGTACTTC. It encodes CASSSGTHNYEQYF.